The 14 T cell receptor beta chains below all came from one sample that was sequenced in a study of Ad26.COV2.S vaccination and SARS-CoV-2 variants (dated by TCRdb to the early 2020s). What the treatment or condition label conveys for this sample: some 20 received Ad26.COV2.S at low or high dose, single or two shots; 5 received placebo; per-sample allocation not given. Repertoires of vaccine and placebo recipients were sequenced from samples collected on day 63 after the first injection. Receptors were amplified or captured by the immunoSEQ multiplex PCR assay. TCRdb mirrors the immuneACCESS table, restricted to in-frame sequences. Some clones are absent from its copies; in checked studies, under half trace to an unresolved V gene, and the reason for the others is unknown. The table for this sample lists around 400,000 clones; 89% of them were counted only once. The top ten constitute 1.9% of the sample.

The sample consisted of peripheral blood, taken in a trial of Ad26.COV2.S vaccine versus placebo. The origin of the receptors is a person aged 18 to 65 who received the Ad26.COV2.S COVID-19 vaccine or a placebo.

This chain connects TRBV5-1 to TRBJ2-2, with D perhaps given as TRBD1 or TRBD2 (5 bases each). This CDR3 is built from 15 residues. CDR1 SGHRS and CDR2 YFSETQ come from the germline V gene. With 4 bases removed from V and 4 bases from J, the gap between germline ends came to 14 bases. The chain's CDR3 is CASSATGTATGELFF. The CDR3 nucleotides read TGCGCCAGCAGCGCAACCGGGACGGCCACCGGGGAGCTGTTTTTT.

The CDR3 loop reads CASRVGDTYYEQYF. The CDR3 DNA reads TGCGCCAGCAGAGTGGGAGACACCTACTACGAGCAGTACTTC. This chain links TRBV5-1 with TRBJ2-7; D is possibly TRBD2 (5 bases). Germline CDR1 and CDR2: SGHRS and YFSETQ. V dropped 5 bases and J dropped 3 bases, with 15 bases sitting between them. This CDR3 spans 14 amino acids.

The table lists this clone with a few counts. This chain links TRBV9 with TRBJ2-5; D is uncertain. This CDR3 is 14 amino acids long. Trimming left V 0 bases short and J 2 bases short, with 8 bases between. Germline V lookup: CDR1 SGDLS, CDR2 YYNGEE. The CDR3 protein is CASSVEGGQETQYF. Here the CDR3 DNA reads TGTGCCAGCAGCGTAGAGGGTGGACAAGAGACCCAGTACTTC.

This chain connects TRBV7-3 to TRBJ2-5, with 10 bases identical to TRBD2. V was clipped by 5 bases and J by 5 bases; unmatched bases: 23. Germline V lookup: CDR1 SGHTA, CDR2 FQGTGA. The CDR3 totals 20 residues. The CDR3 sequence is CASSPRPSGREWGRWETQYF. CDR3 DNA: TGTGCCAGCAGCCCCAGGCCTAGCGGGAGAGAGTGGGGCCGGTGGGAGACCCAGTACTTC.

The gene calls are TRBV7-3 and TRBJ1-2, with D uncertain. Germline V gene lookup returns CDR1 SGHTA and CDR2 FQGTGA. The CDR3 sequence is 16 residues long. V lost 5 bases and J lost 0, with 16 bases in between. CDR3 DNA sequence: TGTGCCAGCAGCCGCGACGGGCCAGGAACTAACTATGGCTACACCTTC. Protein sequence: CASSRDGPGTNYGYTF.

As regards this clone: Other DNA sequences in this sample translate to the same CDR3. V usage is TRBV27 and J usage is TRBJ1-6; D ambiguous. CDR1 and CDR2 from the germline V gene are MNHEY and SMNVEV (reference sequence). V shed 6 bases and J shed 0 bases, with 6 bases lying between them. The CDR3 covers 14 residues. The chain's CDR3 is CASSGSSYNSPLHF. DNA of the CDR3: TGTGCCAGCAGCGGCAGCTCCTATAATTCACCCCTCCACTTT.

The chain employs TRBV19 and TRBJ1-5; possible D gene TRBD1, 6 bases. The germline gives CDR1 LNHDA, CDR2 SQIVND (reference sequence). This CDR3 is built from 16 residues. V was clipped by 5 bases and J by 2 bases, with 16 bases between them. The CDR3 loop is CASSSRYRDGNQPQHF. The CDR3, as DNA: TGTGCCAGTAGTTCGCGTTACAGGGACGGCAATCAGCCCCAGCATTTT. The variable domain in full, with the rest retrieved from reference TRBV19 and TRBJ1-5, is DGGITQSPKYLFRKEGQNVTLSCEQNLNHDAMYWYRQDPGQGLRLIYYSQIVNDFQKGDIAEGYSVSREKKESFPLTVTSAQKNPTAFYLCASSSRYRDGNQPQHFGDGTRLSIL.

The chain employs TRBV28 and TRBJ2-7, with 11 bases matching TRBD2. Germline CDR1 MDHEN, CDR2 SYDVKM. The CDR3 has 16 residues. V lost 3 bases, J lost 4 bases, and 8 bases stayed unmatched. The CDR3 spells CASSLVTSGRFYEQYF. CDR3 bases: TGTGCCAGCAGTTTGGTTACTAGCGGGAGATTTTACGAGCAGTACTTC.

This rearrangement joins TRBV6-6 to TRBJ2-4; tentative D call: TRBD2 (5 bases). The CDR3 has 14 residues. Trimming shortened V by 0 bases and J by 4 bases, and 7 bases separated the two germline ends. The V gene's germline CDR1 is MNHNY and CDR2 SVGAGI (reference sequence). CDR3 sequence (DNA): TGTGCCAGCAGTTACTCGCCGGGGAAAAACATTCAGTACTTC. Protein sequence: CASSYSPGKNIQYF.

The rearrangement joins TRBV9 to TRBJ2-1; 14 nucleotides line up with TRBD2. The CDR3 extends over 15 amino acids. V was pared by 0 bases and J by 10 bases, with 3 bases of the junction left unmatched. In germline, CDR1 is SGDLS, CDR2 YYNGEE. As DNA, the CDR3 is TGTGCCAGCAGCGTAGGGGGACTAGCGGGAGAGGAGCAGTTCTTC. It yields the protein CASSVGGLAGEEQFF.

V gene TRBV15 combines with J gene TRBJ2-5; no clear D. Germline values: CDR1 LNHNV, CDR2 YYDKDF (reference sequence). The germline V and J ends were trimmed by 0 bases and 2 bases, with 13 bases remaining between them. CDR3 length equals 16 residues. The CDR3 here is CATSRDRPLGQETQYF. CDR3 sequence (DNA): TGTGCCACCAGCAGAGATCGCCCCCTCGGGCAAGAGACCCAGTACTTC.

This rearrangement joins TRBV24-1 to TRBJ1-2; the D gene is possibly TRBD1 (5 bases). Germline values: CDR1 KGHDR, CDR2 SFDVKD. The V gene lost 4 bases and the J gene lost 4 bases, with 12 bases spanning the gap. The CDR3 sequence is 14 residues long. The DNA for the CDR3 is TGTGCCACCAGTGACTATACAGGATCCTATGGCTACACCTTC. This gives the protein CATSDYTGSYGYTF.

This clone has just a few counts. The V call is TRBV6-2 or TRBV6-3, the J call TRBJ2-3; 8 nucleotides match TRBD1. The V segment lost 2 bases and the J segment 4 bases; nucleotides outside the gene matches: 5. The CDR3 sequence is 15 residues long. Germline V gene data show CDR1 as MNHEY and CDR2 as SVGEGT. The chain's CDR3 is CASSYAVQGADTQYF. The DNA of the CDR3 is TGTGCCAGCAGTTACGCCGTACAGGGGGCAGATACGCAGTATTTT.

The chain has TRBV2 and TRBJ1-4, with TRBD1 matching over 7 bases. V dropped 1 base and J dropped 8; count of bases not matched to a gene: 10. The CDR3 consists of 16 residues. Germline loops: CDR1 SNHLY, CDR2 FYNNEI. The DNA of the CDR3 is TGTGCCAGCAGTGAAGTCTTGGGACAGTTAAACGAAAAACTGTTTTTT. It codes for CASSEVLGQLNEKLFF.